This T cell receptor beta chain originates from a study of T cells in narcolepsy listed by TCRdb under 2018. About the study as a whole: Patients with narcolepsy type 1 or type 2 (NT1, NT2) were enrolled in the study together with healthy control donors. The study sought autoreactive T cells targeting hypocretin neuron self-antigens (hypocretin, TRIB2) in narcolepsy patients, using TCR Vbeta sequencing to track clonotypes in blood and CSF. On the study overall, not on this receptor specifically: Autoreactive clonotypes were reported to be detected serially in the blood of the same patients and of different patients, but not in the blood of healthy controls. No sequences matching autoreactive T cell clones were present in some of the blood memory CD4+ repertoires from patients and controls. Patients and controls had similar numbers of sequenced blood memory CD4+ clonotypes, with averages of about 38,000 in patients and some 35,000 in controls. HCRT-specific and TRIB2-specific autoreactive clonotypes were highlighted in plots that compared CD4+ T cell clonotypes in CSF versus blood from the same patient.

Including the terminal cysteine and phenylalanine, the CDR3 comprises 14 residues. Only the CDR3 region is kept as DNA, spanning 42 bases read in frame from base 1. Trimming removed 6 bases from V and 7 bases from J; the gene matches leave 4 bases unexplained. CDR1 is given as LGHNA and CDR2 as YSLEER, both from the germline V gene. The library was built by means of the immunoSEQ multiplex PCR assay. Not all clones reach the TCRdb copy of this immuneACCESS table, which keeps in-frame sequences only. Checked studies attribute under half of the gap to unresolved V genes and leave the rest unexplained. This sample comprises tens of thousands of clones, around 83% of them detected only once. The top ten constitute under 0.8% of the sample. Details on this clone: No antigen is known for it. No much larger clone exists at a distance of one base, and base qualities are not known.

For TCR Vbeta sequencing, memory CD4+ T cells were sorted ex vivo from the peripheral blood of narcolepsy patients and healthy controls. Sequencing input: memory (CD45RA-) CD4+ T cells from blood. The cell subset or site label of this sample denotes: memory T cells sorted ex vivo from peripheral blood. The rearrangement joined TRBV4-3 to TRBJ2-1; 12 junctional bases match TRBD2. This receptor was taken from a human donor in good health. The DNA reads TGCGCCAGCAGTTATGGACTAGCGGGGAATGAGCAGTTCTTC. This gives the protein CASSYGLAGNEQFF.